Below, 18 T cell receptor beta chains from the same sample are listed, as sequenced in a study of blood T cell repertoires in COVID-19. The method was immunoSEQ multiplex PCR; TCRdb's version includes in-frame clones alone and lacks a portion of them. The sample lists some 120,000 clones; about 79% were seen once. Input material: peripheral blood. The receptors come from a woman aged 45-59 years with acute or convalescent COVID-19.

The chain uses TRBV15 and TRBJ1-6; 9 nucleotides match TRBD1. After removal of 5 bases from V and 7 bases from J, the junction contained 3 bases not matched to a gene. There are 14 residues in the CDR3. Germline-derived CDR1 and CDR2 are LNHNV and YYDKDF (reference sequence). Written as DNA, the CDR3 is TGTGCCACCAGCCGGGACAGGGAAAATTCACCCCTCCACTTT. Translation: CATSRDRENSPLHF.

This clone showed up just a few times. This sequence joins TRBV27 and TRBJ1-2, with a tentative D call TRBD1 (6 bases). This CDR3 is built from 18 residues. Trimming removed 6 bases from V and 4 bases from J, with 27 bases in between. CDR1 MNHEY and CDR2 SMNVEV come from the germline V gene (reference sequence). CDR3 residues: CASRTKYSGQNTGYGYTF. CDR3 DNA: TGTGCCAGCAGGACCAAATACTCGGGACAAAACACCGGCTATGGCTACACCTTC.

This clone was observed a handful of times. CDR3 residues: CASSLSTALGTGELFF. The CDR3 nucleotides read TGTGCCAGCAGCCTATCGACAGCTTTAGGCACCGGGGAGCTGTTTTTT. V usage is TRBV6-2 or TRBV6-3 and J usage is TRBJ2-2, with a possible D match to TRBD1 (5 bases). Germline V CDR1 and CDR2: MNHEY, SVGEGT. V was pared by 6 bases and J by 4 bases, with 18 bases between. The CDR3 is made up of 16 amino acids.

This sequence joins TRBV23-1 and TRBJ1-2, with TRBD1 matching 7 bases. TRBV23-1 counts as an open reading frame of uncertain function. Unmatched junction bases numbered 10, after V lost 6 bases and J lost 3 bases. This CDR3 is 15 amino acids long. The CDR3 nucleotides read TGCGCCAGCAGCCCCTTCCAGACAGGGTACTATGGCTACACCTTC. Encoded protein: CASSPFQTGYYGYTF.

This rearrangement joins TRBV30 to TRBJ1-1; D perhaps matches TRBD1 (5 bases). Trimming left V 0 bases short and J 4 bases short, with 9 bases between. From germline, CDR1 is GTSNPN and CDR2 SVGIG (reference sequence). The CDR3 is 13 residues long. The CDR3 is CAWSVGRVTEAFF. DNA for the CDR3: TGTGCCTGGAGTGTGGGCAGGGTCACTGAAGCTTTCTTT. The variable domain in full, completed from reference TRBV30 and TRBJ1-1, reads SQTIHQWPATLVQPVGSPLSLECTVEGTSNPNLYWYRQAAGRGLQLLFYSVGIGQISSEVPQNLSASRPQDRQFILSSKKLLLSDSGFYLCAWSVGRVTEAFFGQGTRLTVV.

The CDR3 coding sequence is TGTGCCAGCAGTTACCGGGACAGGGCAAATACGCAGTATTTT. Translation gives CASSYRDRANTQYF. The rearrangement uses TRBV6-5 and TRBJ2-3; 9 bases match TRBD1. Trimming removed 2 bases from V and 7 bases from J; junction bases left unmatched: 4. Germline loops: CDR1 MNHEY, CDR2 SVGAGI. The CDR3 loop spans 14 amino acids.

This sequence joins TRBV5-1 and TRBJ1-1, with TRBD1 matching 8 bases. Germline loops: CDR1 SGHRS, CDR2 YFSETQ. V was pared by 5 bases and J by 7 bases, with 4 bases of the junction left unmatched. The CDR3 is 12 amino acids. CDR3 sequence reads: CASSLQGGEAFF. The CDR3 nucleotides read TGCGCCAGCAGTTTACAGGGGGGTGAAGCTTTCTTT.

Worth noting for this clone: The same CDR3 arises from other DNA sequences in this sample as well. CDR3 bases: TGTGCCACCAGCAGAGATCGGGAGTCCTCTGGAAACACCATATATTTT. Translation gives CATSRDRESSGNTIYF. This chain links TRBV15 with TRBJ1-3; D uncertain. The germline gives CDR1 LNHNV, CDR2 YYDKDF (reference sequence). The CDR3 totals 16 residues. Deletions cut 0 bases from V and 0 bases from J, with 9 bases between.

This chain uses TRBV9 with TRBJ2-3, with 7 nucleotides matching TRBD2. Germline V CDR1 and CDR2: SGDLS, YYNGEE. With 0 bases clipped from V and 2 bases from J, the junction kept 3 bases outside the gene matches. The CDR3 contains 15 residues. The CDR3 DNA reads as TGTGCCAGCAGCGTAGGTAGCGGGTTCACAGATACGCAGTATTTT. This codes for CASSVGSGFTDTQYF.

This clone was recorded a few times. The chain couples TRBV12-3 or TRBV12-4 to TRBJ1-1, with 7 bases matching TRBD1. V shed 5 bases, J shed 10 bases, and the junction held 10 bases outside the gene matches. The CDR3 is made up of 13 amino acids. CDR3 bases: TGTGCCAGCAGTCCAGGGAACAGGGGAAGAGCTTTCTTT. It yields the protein CASSPGNRGRAFF.

The V and J genes are TRBV28 and TRBJ2-6, with 9 bases matching TRBD2. Germline CDR1 is MDHEN and CDR2 is SYDVKM. V dropped 6 bases and J dropped 0; count of bases not matched to a gene: 9. CDR3 length: 18 residues. DNA of the CDR3: TGTGCCAGCAGACCAATAGCGGGGGTGCACTCTGGGGCCAACGTCCTGACTTTC. It translates to CASRPIAGVHSGANVLTF.

This clone was detected a few times. The rearrangement links TRBV29-1 to TRBJ2-7; TRBD1 matches at 8 bases. The CDR3 has 11 amino acids. J was trimmed by 3 bases and V by 7 bases; bases with no gene match: 2. CDR1 SQVTM and CDR2 ANQGSEA come from the germline V gene. DNA for the CDR3: TGCAGCGCGGGACAGGTCTACGAGCAGTACTTC. Its translation is CSAGQVYEQYF.

The chain joins TRBV18 to TRBJ1-4; maybe TRBD1 (5 bases). The V gene lost 1 base and the J gene lost 7 bases, with 19 bases spanning the gap. Germline CDR1 KGHSH, CDR2 LQKENI. This CDR3 has 17 amino acids. CDR3 in DNA: TGTGCCAGCTCACCACGAAGCGAGAAGGGGCCAGGTGAAAAACTGTTTTTT. It is translated as CASSPRSEKGPGEKLFF. The entire variable domain, with the rest obtained from reference TRBV18 and TRBJ1-4, is as follows: NAGVMQNPRHLVRRRGQEARLRCSPMKGHSHVYWYRQLPEEGLKFMVYLQKENIIDESGMPKERFSAEFPKEGPSILRIQQVVRGDSAAYFCASSPRSEKGPGEKLFFGSGTQLSVL.

The genes are TRBV6-5 and TRBJ2-1; a weak D match, TRBD1 (6 bases). The CDR3 has 14 amino acids. The V gene lost 11 bases and the J gene lost 9 bases, with 23 bases spanning the gap. Germline values: CDR1 MNHEY, CDR2 SVGAGI. CDR3: CAFQSGQFMGEQFF. DNA of the CDR3: TGTGCCTTCCAGTCCGGACAGTTTATGGGTGAGCAGTTCTTC.

This clone was seen just once. This rearrangement joins TRBV2 to TRBJ1-4; the match to TRBD1 covers 7 bases. Germline V gives CDR1 SNHLY, CDR2 FYNNEI. V lost 4 bases and J lost 3; bases outside the gene matches: 5. The CDR3 length is 15 residues. CDR3 bases: TGTGCCAGCAGTGGAACAGGGGCACCTAATGAAAAACTGTTTTTT. Its translation is CASSGTGAPNEKLFF.

This clone appeared a single time. CDR3: CASSGPGQRPYEQYF. The CDR3 DNA reads as TGCGCCAGCAGCGGACCGGGACAGCGACCCTACGAGCAGTACTTC. The V and J genes are TRBV5-1 and TRBJ2-7; 7 positions match TRBD1. The J segment lost 2 bases and the V segment lost 4 bases, leaving 9 bases of the junction unmatched. Germline lookup yields CDR1 SGHRS and CDR2 YFSETQ. The CDR3 length is 15 residues.

The chain recombines TRBV30 with TRBJ1-1; weak D call: TRBD1 (6 bases). The V end lost 1 base, the J end lost 5 bases, and 14 bases lay between the germline ends. The CDR3 extends over 14 amino acids. Germline V gene data show CDR1 as GTSNPN and CDR2 as SVGIG (reference sequence). The CDR3 DNA sequence: TGTGCCTGGAGTGCCGGGACACTTGGGACTGAAGCTTTCTTT. Protein sequence: CAWSAGTLGTEAFF.

Written as DNA, the CDR3 is TGTGCCAGCAGCTTGGGCGGGGGGGCGACAGATACGCAGTATTTT. Translating it yields CASSLGGGATDTQYF. The chain joins TRBV7-9 to TRBJ2-3; 9 bases match TRBD2. V shed 3 bases, J shed 3 bases, and the junction held 4 bases outside the gene matches. The CDR3 sequence is 15 residues long. Germline V gene lookup returns CDR1 SEHNR and CDR2 FQNEAQ (reference sequence).